This T cell receptor (beta chain) was observed in a study of shared clonotypes between healthy human individuals. General observations from the study: Shared clonotypes: approximately 4.5% naive CD4, 3% to 3.5% naive CD8, 2.3% memory CD4, about 0.4% memory CD8. Rarefaction gave evidence that sorted-subset sequencing remained incomplete despite large depth.

Concerning this clone itself: Its antigen is still unknown.

Participating donors were healthy, HIV-negative adults free of recent acute infections or vaccinations. Trimming stripped 1 base from V and 1 base from J, with 12 bases between. The germline CDR1 and CDR2 sequences are SGHTA and FQGNSA. The CDR3 is made up of 16 amino acids. Some clones are missing from TCRdb's copy, which holds only in-frame ones; the method was immunoSEQ multiplex PCR. The table lists approximately 530,000 clones, about 96% of them singletons. Sequencing was carried out using naive CD4+ T cells sorted from blood. Documented subset: CD45RA+ positively selected. This clonotype was sampled from a young woman in good health. V gene TRBV7-2 combines with J gene TRBJ2-3; tentatively, D is TRBD1 or TRBD2 (6 bases each). DNA for the CDR3: TGTGCCAGCAGCTTAGGGAGGGGGGTTCGCACAGATACGCAGTATTTT. It is translated as CASSLGRGVRTDTQYF.